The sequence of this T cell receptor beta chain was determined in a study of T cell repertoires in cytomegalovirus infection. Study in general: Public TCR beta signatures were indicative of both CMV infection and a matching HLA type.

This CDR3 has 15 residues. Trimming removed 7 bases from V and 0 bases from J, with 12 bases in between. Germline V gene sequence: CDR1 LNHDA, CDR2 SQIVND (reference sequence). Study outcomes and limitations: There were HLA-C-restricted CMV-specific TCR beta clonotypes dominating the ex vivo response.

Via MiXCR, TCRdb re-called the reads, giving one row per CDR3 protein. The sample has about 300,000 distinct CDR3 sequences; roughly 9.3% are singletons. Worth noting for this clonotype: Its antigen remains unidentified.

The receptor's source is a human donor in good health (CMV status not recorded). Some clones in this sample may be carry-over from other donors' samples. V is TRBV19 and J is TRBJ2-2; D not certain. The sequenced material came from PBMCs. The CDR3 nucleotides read TGTGCCAGTATAGAGACTCCGGCGAACACCGGGGAGCTGTTTTTT. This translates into CASIETPANTGELFF.